This note documents a single T cell receptor beta chain sequence. As yet, its antigen is unknown. Trimming cost V 5 bases and J 5 bases; bases outside gene matches: 8. Germline values: CDR1 MDHEN, CDR2 SYDVKM. The CDR3 totals 15 residues. This sample stems from a study of T cell responses to AZD1222 COVID-19 vaccine. Clones were read by immunoSEQ multiplex PCR, and TCRdb kept only the in-frame ones, dropping some. Among about 110,000 clones, 80% to 95% were seen once, and the ten largest hold roughly 8.9%. Study-level points and caveats: Regions left unmutated in variants are reportedly the target of nearly half of spike-specific TCRs. The donor group comprised mostly white British people and more females; the analysis possibly underestimated clonal diversity. Repertoire sampling happened only post peak T cell response. Following two doses of AZD1222, Spike-specific TCR breadth and depth rose.

The clonotype comes from an adult who received the AZD1222 COVID-19 vaccine. The sequences come from peripheral blood, collected 28 days after the second AZD1222 dose. The chain joins TRBV28 to TRBJ1-1; 10 nucleotides agree with TRBD1. CDR3 sequence reads: CASSETGGEGTEAFF. The DNA of the CDR3 is TGTGCCAGCAGTGAGACAGGGGGCGAGGGAACTGAAGCTTTCTTT.